What follows describes a single TCR beta chain. Its antigen is currently unknown. The length of the CDR3 is 17 residues. Germline V gives CDR1 SGDLS, CDR2 YYNGEE. J gave up 0 bases and V 3 bases, and 4 bases lay outside the gene matches. These data belong to a study of somatic mutations in cytotoxic T cells in rheumatoid arthritis. Whole-study results and caveats: No significant CD8+ T-cell clonality difference was found between rheumatoid arthritis patients and age-matched controls.

TCRdb's table, derived via immunoSEQ multiplex PCR, lists solely in-frame clones and lacks some. The sample yields roughly 16,000 clones, roughly 78% seen once. The sequence was collected from a woman aged 45-65 years with rheumatoid arthritis. Sequenced: CD8+ T cells sorted from blood. The chain is built from TRBV9 and TRBJ2-2, with 11 bases matching TRBD2. In DNA, the CDR3 is TGTGCCAGCAGCGGACCGGGACTAGCGGCGAACACCGGGGAGCTGTTTTTT. Translated: CASSGPGLAANTGELFF.